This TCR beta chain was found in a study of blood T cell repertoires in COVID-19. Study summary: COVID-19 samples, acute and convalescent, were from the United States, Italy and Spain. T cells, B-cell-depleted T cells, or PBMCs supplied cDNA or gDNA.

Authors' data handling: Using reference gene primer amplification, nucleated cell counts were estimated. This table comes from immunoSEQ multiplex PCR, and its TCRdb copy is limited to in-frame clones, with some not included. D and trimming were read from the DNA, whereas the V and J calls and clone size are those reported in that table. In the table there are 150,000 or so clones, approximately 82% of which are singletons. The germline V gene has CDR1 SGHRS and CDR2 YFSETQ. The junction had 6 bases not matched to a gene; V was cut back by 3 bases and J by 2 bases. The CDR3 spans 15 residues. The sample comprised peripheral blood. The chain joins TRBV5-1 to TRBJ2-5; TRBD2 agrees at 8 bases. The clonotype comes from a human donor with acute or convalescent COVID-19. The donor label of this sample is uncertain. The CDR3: CASSSSRGVQETQYF. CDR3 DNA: TGCGCCAGCAGCTCTTCGCGGGGGGTACAAGAGACCCAGTACTTC.